Sequencing of this T cell receptor beta chain was carried out in a study of blood T cell repertoires in COVID-19 (dated by TCRdb to the early 2020s). Context from the whole study: Collaborator samples came from the United States, Italy and Spain and covered acute and convalescent phases of COVID-19. Sample metadata almost always included a de-identified subject ID, COVID-19 status, age in years and sex. The repertoires were made available in a free public database intended to serve as a resource for research on the immune response to SARS-CoV-2. Subjects who had been exposed to COVID-19, were actively infected with it, or had recovered from it provided the deeply sampled blood TCRbeta repertoires that made up the dataset. Where HLA class I and class II types were available, the types were taken from metadata supplied by the sample provider, not from assay-based typing. The material from the prospective study consisted of cDNA or gDNA derived from T cells, B-cell-depleted T cells, or PBMCs. Samples came from the ongoing ImmuneRACE study (first 160 participants) plus 1,254 subjects from 6 global collaborators. The paper as a whole reports these results and caveats: How much clinical and demographic metadata was included differed by source and by participant, and the metadata was provided uncurated.

In the prospective study, participants were about 18 to 100 years old, resided in approximately 22 geographic areas of the United States, and were enrolled through a virtual design. In the prospective study, participants were assigned to cohorts based on the clinical history participants reported in a screening survey and a study questionnaire. In the prospective study, mobile phlebotomists collected whole blood, serum and a nasopharyngeal or oropharyngeal swab from each participant. Participants in the prospective study had the option to provide additional blood draws and questionnaires over a roughly 2-month period. Before DNA extraction, blood samples from the prospective study were shipped at room temperature or frozen. Notes on this clone: The antigen it binds to is not known. No much larger clonotype is one base removed from it; base qualities were not supplied.

Via the germline V gene, CDR1 is SGHRS and CDR2 YFSETQ. Taken from cysteine to phenylalanine, the CDR3 has 17 residues. Only the CDR3 DNA is retained, 51 bases long and in frame from the first base. For this chain, trimming is 1 base at the V end and 5 bases at the J end, and the number of junction bases without a gene match is 12. TCRbeta CDR3 regions were amplified from genomic DNA by means of the immunoSEQ Assay, a bias-controlled multiplex PCR. The original methods were these. The number of nucleated cells in each sample was estimated from the amplification of reference gene primers within the assay. To quantify the absolute abundance of each unique TCRbeta CDR3 rearrangement, sequence reads were collapsed and filtered. For each sample, productive Simpson clonality was calculated as the square root of Simpson's diversity index across productive rearrangements. This immuneACCESS table, as held by TCRdb, lists in-frame sequences with V and J called but not all clones. Of the missing ones, under half trace to an unresolved V gene in checked studies; the others have no known cause. V, J and clone size were drawn from that table, and D and trimming were deduced from the DNA. For this sample there are about 440,000 clones; about 85% appear just once. Over 1.5% of the sample goes to the ten largest clones.

In this chain, TRBV5-1 is recombined with TRBJ2-5, with 9 central nucleotides matching TRBD1. What was sequenced was PBMCs or T cells enriched from blood (not recorded which). The TCR originated in a woman under 30 with acute COVID-19. The CDR3 protein sequence reads: CASSLLWDRVVTETQYF. The DNA sequence reads TGCGCCAGCAGCTTGCTCTGGGACAGGGTTGTTACGGAGACCCAGTACTTC.